This TCR beta chain is drawn from a study of blood T cell repertoires in COVID-19. Study-level background: T cells, B-cell-depleted T cells, or PBMCs supplied cDNA or gDNA.

The CDR3 has 16 residues. With 2 bases clipped from V and 4 bases from J, the junction kept 3 bases outside the gene matches. Germline V CDR1 and CDR2: LGHNT, FRNRAP. Measured with immunoSEQ multiplex PCR; TCRdb has only the in-frame clones, and not every one. The table shows under 300,000 clones, with around 87% occurring only once. The clonotype originates from a woman between 70 and 85 years old with active or convalescent COVID-19. The sample comprised peripheral blood. This sequence joins TRBV12-5 and TRBJ2-1; 12 bases align to TRBD2. The chain's CDR3 is CASGLLAGGRYNEQFF. Here the CDR3 DNA reads TGTGCTAGTGGTTTGCTAGCGGGGGGGCGGTACAATGAGCAGTTCTTC.